This entry features one T cell receptor beta chain sequence. Its specificity is not known. This specimen belongs to a study of OX40 agonist ivuxolimab in advanced cancers. Across the whole study: Ivuxolimab doses were 0.01, 0.1, 0.3, 1.5, 3 or 10 mg/kg every 2 weeks.

General study points: Researchers report that CD8+ T cells had, on average, more expanded clones than CD4+.

The CDR3 totals 15 residues. From germline, CDR1 is SNHLY and CDR2 FYNNEI. The ends were cut back, 2 bases at V and 0 bases at J, with 10 bases in the middle. Autoimmune disease history or systemic immunosuppression was exclusionary. Produced via immunoSEQ multiplex PCR; TCRdb's table is partial and in-frame only. The sample has about 68,000 clones; around 90% are singletons. The chain combines TRBV2 with TRBJ1-1; D is ambiguous. The TCR was taken from an adult with an advanced solid tumor such as melanoma, head and neck, liver or kidney cancer. The sample here was CD4+ or CD8+ T cells sorted from blood, taken in a trial of the OX40 agonist ivuxolimab. CDR3 in amino acids: CASSELRQMNTEAFF. The CDR3 DNA is TGTGCCAGCAGTGAATTACGGCAGATGAACACTGAAGCTTTCTTT.